This record covers a single T cell receptor (beta chain). The CDR3 spans 15 residues. Trimming removed 6 bases from V and 0 bases from J, with 13 bases in between. Looked up from germline, CDR1 is SGHRS and CDR2 is YFSETQ. The data originate from a study of blood T cell repertoires in COVID-19. In the study overall: Donors in the United States, Italy and Spain gave samples during acute or convalescent COVID-19.

Assay: immunoSEQ multiplex PCR; the TCRdb copy retains only in-frame clones and omits some. The sample lists about 120,000 clones; 85% to 90% were seen once. The clonotype comes from a man older than 75 with acute or convalescent COVID-19. The sample taken for sequencing was peripheral blood. This chain joins TRBV5-1 and TRBJ2-1; D is perhaps TRBD1 (5 bases). The DNA for the CDR3 is TGCGCCAGCACCGAGACAGATAGCTCCTACAATGAGCAGTTCTTC. Protein product: CASTETDSSYNEQFF.